Shown below are 22 T cell receptor beta chains from a single sample sequenced in a study of OX40 agonist ivuxolimab in advanced cancers. Profiled with immunoSEQ multiplex PCR; TCRdb holds only in-frame clones, not every one. This sample has roughly 100,000 clones, with about 80% found just once. The sample here was CD4+ or CD8+ T cells sorted from blood, taken in a trial of the OX40 agonist ivuxolimab. All receptors come from an adult with an advanced solid tumor such as melanoma, head and neck, liver or kidney cancer.

The CDR3 protein is CASSLAQGAVTNTEAFF. The CDR3 DNA sequence: TGTGCCAGCAGCTTAGCTCAGGGGGCTGTAACTAACACTGAAGCTTTCTTT. The genes are TRBV7-9 and TRBJ1-1, with 8 bases that match TRBD1. Trimming cost V 0 bases and J 2 bases; bases outside gene matches: 8. The CDR3 is 17 amino acids. Germline CDR1 reads SEHNR; CDR2 reads FQNEAQ (reference sequence).

This chain connects TRBV11-3 to TRBJ2-1; 13 nucleotides line up with TRBD2. The CDR3 is 15 residues long. Germline CDR1 reads SGHNT; CDR2 reads YENEEA. V shed 5 bases and J 7 bases; nucleotides not matched to a gene: 5. Here the CDR3 DNA reads TGTGCCAGCAGCCGGACTAGCGGGAGCGGAAATGAGCAGTTCTTC. It translates to CASSRTSGSGNEQFF.

V and J are TRBV5-6 and TRBJ2-7; D may match TRBD1 or TRBD2 (5 bases each). Germline V lookup: CDR1 SGHDT, CDR2 YYEEEE. CDR3 length: 14 amino acids. V gave up 5 bases and J gave up 3 bases, with 15 bases separating them. The CDR3: CASSRPGRDYEQYF. The CDR3, as DNA: TGTGCCAGCAGTCGTCCGGGGCGCGACTACGAGCAGTACTTC.

The chain combines TRBV14 with TRBJ2-6; 11 bases fit TRBD1. Germline V CDR1 and CDR2: SGHDN, FVKESK. The CDR3 has 19 amino acids. Unmatched junction bases numbered 6, after V lost 2 bases and J lost 0 bases. CDR3 in amino acids: CASSQTGTGGVSGANVLTF. CDR3 DNA sequence: TGTGCCAGCAGCCAAACCGGGACAGGGGGAGTCTCTGGGGCCAACGTCCTGACTTTC.

V gene TRBV9 combines with J gene TRBJ1-2; D is possibly TRBD1 (5 bases). Germline loops: CDR1 SGDLS, CDR2 YYNGEE. The CDR3 is made up of 15 amino acids. Trimming cost V 0 bases and J 4 bases, with 13 bases left between them. The CDR3 region has the DNA TGTGCCAGCAGCGTAGATCGGGGCGAGGGCTATGGCTACACCTTC. It encodes CASSVDRGEGYGYTF. The full variable domain, completed using reference TRBV9 and TRBJ1-2, is DSGVTQTPKHLITATGQRVTLRCSPRSGDLSVYWYQQSLDQGLQFLIQYYNGEERAKGNILERFSAQQFPDLHSELNLSSLELGDSALYFCASSVDRGEGYGYTFGSGTRLTVV.

The genes are TRBV7-2 and TRBJ2-1, with 8 bases identical to TRBD2. CDR1 is SGHTA, CDR2 FQGNSA, per germline. The CDR3 extends over 13 amino acids. J gave up 8 bases and V 5 bases, and 5 bases lay outside the gene matches. The DNA of the CDR3 is TGTGCCAGCAGCGGAAACGGGAGGGATGAGCAGTTCTTC. Amino acids: CASSGNGRDEQFF.

V usage is TRBV6-4 and J usage is TRBJ1-2; D not resolved. Germline values: CDR1 MRHNA, CDR2 SNTAGT. The V gene lost 3 bases and the J gene lost 8 bases, with 10 bases spanning the gap. The CDR3 totals 12 residues. The CDR3 DNA reads as TGTGCCAGCAGTGAGGGCCGAGGGGGCTACACCTTC. It translates to CASSEGRGGYTF.

V is TRBV5-6 and J is TRBJ2-7; TRBD1 aligns across 12 bases. The CDR3 consists of 17 residues. With V trimmed by 6 bases and J by 4 bases, 14 bases remained unmatched. Per germline, CDR1 SGHDT and CDR2 YYEEEE. The CDR3: CASIPGQGANLVYEQYF. The CDR3 nucleotides read TGTGCCAGCATTCCGGGACAGGGGGCCAACTTAGTATACGAGCAGTACTTC.

J is TRBJ2-1 and V is TRBV7-9; the D gene is possibly TRBD2 (6 bases). V was trimmed by 5 bases and J by 4 bases, leaving 15 bases between them. In germline, CDR1 is SEHNR, CDR2 FQNEAQ (reference sequence). The CDR3 runs 15 residues. The CDR3 loop is CASSALGGGYNEQFF. The DNA of the CDR3 is TGTGCCAGCAGCGCCCTCGGGGGAGGATACAATGAGCAGTTCTTC.

The chain employs TRBV27 and TRBJ2-2, with 7 bases lining up with TRBD2. J was trimmed by 9 bases and V by 6 bases; bases with no gene match: 7. This CDR3 comprises 13 residues. The germline V gene encodes CDR1 MNHEY and CDR2 SMNVEV (reference sequence). The CDR3 reads CASSDGGSWELFF. In DNA, the CDR3 is TGTGCCAGCAGCGACGGGGGGAGCTGGGAGCTGTTTTTT.

This clone was observed a single time. The chain carries TRBV23-1 and TRBJ2-1; either TRBD1 or TRBD2 may fit D (6 bases each). TRBV23-1 is an ORF, and what it does is uncertain. The germline V and J ends were trimmed by 0 bases and 13 bases, with 10 bases remaining between them. The length of the CDR3 is 12 residues. DNA for the CDR3: TGCGCCAGCAGTCAATCTTACGGGGGCCAGTTCTTC. Amino acid sequence: CASSQSYGGQFF.

This sequence joins TRBV5-1 and TRBJ2-1, with 10 bases that match TRBD2. The CDR3 sequence is 15 residues long. Losses at the gene ends were 4 bases for V and 7 bases for J; bases not matched to a gene: 8. Germline CDR1 is SGHRS and CDR2 is YFSETQ. The CDR3 sequence: CASSHVAGGRNEQFF. The CDR3 bases are TGCGCCAGCAGCCACGTAGCGGGAGGTCGGAATGAGCAGTTCTTC.

This chain joins TRBV21-1 and TRBJ1-6; the table calls TRBD1, which could not be checked here. TRBV21-1 is annotated as a pseudogene. This CDR3 region has 15 residues. Written as DNA, the CDR3 is TGTGCCAGCAGGGTTACAGGGTTCGCTAATTCACCCCTCCACTTT. As protein: CASRVTGFANSPLHF.

The chain couples TRBV5-6 to TRBJ2-6; D possibly corresponds to TRBD1 (5 bases). Germline-derived CDR1 and CDR2 are SGHDT and YYEEEE. V dropped 5 bases and J dropped 0 bases, with 9 bases sitting between them. The CDR3 length is 15 residues. The CDR3 sequence is CASSHRGSGANVLTF. CDR3 nucleotide sequence: TGTGCCAGCAGTCATAGGGGCTCTGGGGCCAACGTCCTGACTTTC.

The rearrangement links TRBV6-1 to TRBJ1-2; perhaps TRBD1 as D (6 bases). CDR3 length: 15 residues. Germline loops: CDR1 MNHNS, CDR2 SASEGT. V was clipped by 5 bases and J by 8 bases, with 21 bases between them. The CDR3: CASSLFPKQGSGYTF. The CDR3, as DNA: TGTGCCAGCAGTCTATTCCCAAAACAGGGTAGCGGCTACACCTTC.

The chain couples TRBV29-1 to TRBJ1-2, with unresolved D. The V end was cut by 0 bases, the J end by 7 bases, with 15 bases between. This CDR3 spans 14 amino acids. The germline V gene encodes CDR1 SQVTM and CDR2 ANQGSEA. Written as DNA, the CDR3 is TGCAGCGTTGAAGACATCGGCAGGTCTGGTGGCTACACCTTC. Its protein is CSVEDIGRSGGYTF.

The chain recombines TRBV9 with TRBJ1-1; 12 bases match TRBD1. Germline V gene data show CDR1 as SGDLS and CDR2 as YYNGEE. This CDR3 contains 19 residues. V was pared by 4 bases and J by 0 bases, with 13 bases of the junction left unmatched. In nucleotides, the CDR3 is TGTGCCAGCAGCCCGGGTAGGCCGGGACAGGGGGCAATGAACACTGAAGCTTTCTTT. Protein: CASSPGRPGQGAMNTEAFF.

This rearrangement joins TRBV10-1 to TRBJ1-2; maybe TRBD1 (5 bases). Between the trimmed V and J ends, which lost 7 bases and 0 bases, there was a span of 9 bases. Germline CDR1 and CDR2: WNHNN and SYGVQD (reference sequence). The CDR3 extends over 13 amino acids. For the CDR3, the DNA is TGCGCCAGCACAGGGACGACTAACTATGGCTACACCTTC. Residues: CASTGTTNYGYTF.

The chain uses TRBV19 and TRBJ1-2; 8 bases are shared with TRBD1. This CDR3 contains 13 residues. Trimming removed 10 bases from V and 4 bases from J; junction bases left unmatched: 8. Germline lookup yields CDR1 LNHDA and CDR2 SQIVND (reference sequence). Written as DNA, the CDR3 is TGTGCCACCCACGTCGGGACAGGCTATGGCTACACCTTC. Its translation is CATHVGTGYGYTF.

The chain uses TRBV6-5 and TRBJ2-7; 10 positions agree with TRBD2. This CDR3 region has 15 residues. With V trimmed by 6 bases and J by 1 base, 6 bases remained unmatched. Germline CDR1 is MNHEY and CDR2 is SVGAGI. This chain's CDR3 is CASRTLSGGSYEQYF. The CDR3, as DNA: TGTGCCAGCAGGACCCTTAGCGGGGGGTCCTACGAGCAGTACTTC.

This clone occurred once. The J gene is TRBJ2-1, the V gene TRBV9, with D tentatively TRBD1 or TRBD2 (5 bases each). The CDR3 has 14 residues. V was pared by 4 bases and J by 7 bases, with 15 bases between. The germline V gene encodes CDR1 SGDLS and CDR2 YYNGEE. The chain's CDR3 is CASSPGPLSNEQFF. DNA of the CDR3: TGTGCCAGCAGCCCGGGACCCCTGAGTAATGAGCAGTTCTTC.

The chain employs TRBV29-1 and TRBJ1-2; TRBD1 matches at 7 bases. CDR3 length equals 12 residues. Germline V CDR1 and CDR2: SQVTM, ANQGSEA. V shed 6 bases, J shed 11 bases, and the junction held 12 bases outside the gene matches. The CDR3 region is CSVVNRGVVYTF. CDR3 nucleotide sequence: TGCAGCGTCGTCAACAGGGGTGTGGTGTACACCTTC.